The rows below give T cell receptor beta chains drawn from one sample of a study of cytomegalovirus exposure and HLA in healthy donors. Method: immunoSEQ multiplex PCR; TCRdb's copy keeps in-frame clones and lacks some. The sample lists approximately 280,000 clones, about 87% occurring once. The sample was PBMCs. Receptors originate from a young woman in good health and CMV-seronegative. The CDR3 runs from the conserved cysteine through the conserved F or W. The D gene is left open where the match is weak. Clone size appears in some rows only: once, few, many, or a class for an expanded clone.

TRBV7-9	12	TRBJ1-2	once	NA	TGTTCCAGCAGCTTACAGGCCTATGGCTACACCTTC	CSSSLQAYGYTF
TRBV9	15	TRBJ2-7	NA	TRBD2	TGTGCCAGCAGCGTAGTCCCTAGCGGGGCCGGAGAGCAGTACTTC	CASSVVPSGAGEQYF
TRBV7-9	13	TRBJ2-1	NA	NA	TGTGCCAGCAGCCAGTGGAGCAACAATGAGCAGTTCTTC	CASSQWSNNEQFF
TRBV5-4	13	TRBJ1-1	NA	NA	TGTGCCAGCAGCCTAGGGGGGGCCACTGAAGCTTTCTTT	CASSLGGATEAFF
TRBV19	15	TRBJ2-5	NA	NA	TGTGCCAGTAGTATAGGGCAGGGGCGCCAAGAGACCCAGTACTTC	CASSIGQGRQETQYF
TRBV5-1	13	TRBJ1-6	once	NA	TGCGCCAGCAGCTTGGCCTCCCTTTCACCCCTCCACTTT	CASSLASLSPLHF
TRBV7-3	15	TRBJ2-7	NA	NA	TGTGCCAGCAGCTTATTCCTGGGGGCAGCCTACGAGCAGTACTTC	CASSLFLGAAYEQYF
TRBV4-1	21	TRBJ2-5	NA	TRBD2	TGCGCCAGCAGCCAAGATGGCGGTAGCGGGGGGCCCTATGGGGCCCAAGAGACCCAGTACTTC	CASSQDGGSGGPYGAQETQYF
TRBV5-1	12	TRBJ1-6	NA	NA	TGCGCCAGCAACAAATTAAATTCCCCCCTCCACTTT	CASNKLNSPLHF
TRBV19	14	TRBJ1-2	NA	NA	TGTGCCAGTTCCCTTGGGGGCAAGGTAAATGGCTACACCTTC	CASSLGGKVNGYTF
TRBV9	13	TRBJ2-1	NA	NA	TGTGCCAGCAGCCCGCAGGCCCACAATGAGCAGTTCTTC	CASSPQAHNEQFF
TRBV6-1	17	TRBJ2-6	NA	TRBD2	TGTGCCAGCAGTGAGACTAGCGGGGGGGTCGGGGCCAACGTCCTGACTTTC	CASSETSGGVGANVLTF
TRBV5-1	14	TRBJ2-5	NA	TRBD1	TGCGCCAGCAGCTCCACAGGGGGGCCAGAGACCCAGTACTTC	CASSSTGGPETQYF
TRBV5-6	14	TRBJ1-4	NA	NA	TGTGCCAGCAGCTTTTGGGGAGCTAATGAAAAACTGTTTTTT	CASSFWGANEKLFF
TRBV2	13	TRBJ1-1	NA	NA	TGTGCCAGCAGTCCGGAGATGAACACTGAAGCTTTCTTT	CASSPEMNTEAFF
TRBV2	13	TRBJ2-5	NA	TRBD1	TGTGCCAGCAGTGAAGGGACAGGGCAGACCCAGTACTTC	CASSEGTGQTQYF
TRBV2	16	TRBJ1-5	NA	NA	TGTGCCAGCAGTTCACAGGACAATCCTAAGAGTCAGCCCCAGCATTTT	CASSSQDNPKSQPQHF
TRBV11-2	18	TRBJ1-2	NA	NA	TGTGCCAGCTTATCCTTAGGCAATGGGGGCCCTCCCACCGGGGGCTACACCTTC	CASLSLGNGGPPTGGYTF
TRBV5-8	18	TRBJ1-1	NA	TRBD1	TGTGCCAGCAGGTCGGGCGGATGGGGGGACAGGCTGAACACTGAAGCTTTCTTT	CASRSGGWGDRLNTEAFF
TRBV10-3	15	TRBJ2-1	NA	TRBD2	TGTGCCTCCCTGCGGAACGGGGGGACGTACAATGAGCAGTTCTTC	CASLRNGGTYNEQFF
TRBV7-2	15	TRBJ1-4	NA	TRBD1	TGTGCCAGCAGCCACAGGGGCGGAGGGGATGAAAAACTGTTTTTT	CASSHRGGGDEKLFF
TRBV6-1	15	TRBJ1-1	NA	NA	TGTGCCAGCAGTCCCGCGACAGGAGTGAACACTGAAGCTTTCTTT	CASSPATGVNTEAFF
TRBV7-9	16	TRBJ1-5	few	NA	TGTTCCAGCAGCTTAGGGGTTACAGGGAGCAATCAGCCCCAGCATTTT	CSSSLGVTGSNQPQHF
TRBV29-1	13	TRBJ2-5	once	TRBD2	TGCAGCGGGACTAGGACTAGCATGGAGACCCAGTACTTC	CSGTRTSMETQYF
TRBV18	15	TRBJ2-7	NA	TRBD2	TGTGCCAGCTCACCCTCATCCGGGGGGTCCTACGAGCAGTACTTC	CASSPSSGGSYEQYF
TRBV27	13	TRBJ2-1	NA	NA	TGTGCCACCAGGGAGCGCTCCTACAATGAGCAGTTCTTC	CATRERSYNEQFF
TRBV6-5	14	TRBJ2-7	NA	NA	TGTGCCAGCACGGTGTCGCTTAGCTCCTACGAGCAGTACTTC	CASTVSLSSYEQYF
TRBV7-9	12	TRBJ1-1	NA	NA	TGTTCCAGCAGCCCCCAGGACACTGAAGCTTTCTTT	CSSSPQDTEAFF
TRBV5-1	20	TRBJ2-1	NA	TRBD2	TGCGCCAGCAGCTTGGTAGCTAGCGGGGGGGCTGGACCATACTACAATGAGCAGTTCTTC	CASSLVASGGAGPYYNEQFF
TRBV9	13	TRBJ1-4	NA	TRBD1	TGTGCCAGCAGCGGACAGGGGGGGAAGGGGCTGTTTTTT	CASSGQGGKGLFF
TRBV19	18	TRBJ2-3	NA	TRBD2	TGTGCCAGTAGTATAGCAGGGAAGCGGGGGGGCAAACCAGATACGCAGTATTTT	CASSIAGKRGGKPDTQYF
TRBV6-4	15	TRBJ2-4	NA	TRBD2	TGTGCCAGCAGTGACTCGACTAGCGGGGGGGCCATTCAGTACTTC	CASSDSTSGGAIQYF
TRBV27	16	TRBJ1-1	NA	TRBD1	TGTGCCAGCAGTTTATCAGGGGGCGAGGTGTATGCTGAAGCTTTCTTT	CASSLSGGEVYAEAFF
TRBV13	13	TRBJ1-5	once	NA	TGTGCCAGCAGCTTGGGGCCGAATCAGCCCCAGCATTTT	CASSLGPNQPQHF
TRBV28	15	TRBJ1-3	NA	TRBD1	TGTGTCAGCAGTATCGAGACAGGGACTGGAAACACCATATATTTT	CVSSIETGTGNTIYF
TRBV20-1	10	TRBJ2-7	NA	NA	TGCAGTGCTAGTACCGGGGAGCAGTACTTC	CSASTGEQYF
TRBV10-3	13	TRBJ1-3	NA	NA	TGTGCCATCAGTGACTCCGTTGGAAACACCATATATTTT	CAISDSVGNTIYF
TRBV16	16	TRBJ1-3	NA	NA	TGTGCCAGCAGCCAAATCATCCCCTACTCTGGAAACACCATATATTTT	CASSQIIPYSGNTIYF
TRBV6-1	14	TRBJ1-6	once	NA	TGTGCCAGCATAATCCAACACAATAATTCCCCCCTCCACTTT	CASIIQHNNSPLHF
TRBV19	15	TRBJ1-1	NA	NA	TGTGCCAGTAGTATAGAACCCTGGTCGGGCACTGAAGCTTTCTTT	CASSIEPWSGTEAFF
TRBV2	16	TRBJ2-3	few	TRBD2	TGTGCCAGCAGTCAAGGTGGACTAGCGGGGACAGATACGCAGTATTTT	CASSQGGLAGTDTQYF